This T cell receptor beta chain was sequenced for a study of blood T cells in healthy people across ages. Whole-study findings and limits: Unsorted PBMCs prevented conclusive naive versus antigen-experienced comparison. There was no known CMV status for donors, so expanded clonotype changes were possibly confounded.

Worth noting for this clonotype: Its antigen is unknown. Mismatch with germline at one junction end may stem from a read error.

With a J-beta primer mix and a sample-barcoded 5' primer, a second PCR ran about 7 to 12 cycles. TCRdb reprocessed the 5' RACE reads via MiXCR and lists one record per CDR3 protein. The sample contains 500,000 to 650,000 distinct CDR3 sequences, 27% of which appear only once. In addition, the sample was reused for a study of T cells of mothers and their children.

The sequence derives from a boy aged 2 to 10 in good health. The sequencing sample was made of blood.

The DNA of the CDR3 is TGTACCAGCAGTGATAAGTATGGGGGCAGAACTAATGAAAAACTGTTTTTT. Its translation is CTSSDKYGGRTNEKLFF. The rearrangement links TRBV25-1 to TRBJ1-4; a possible D gene is TRBD1 (6 bases). CDR1 is MGHDK and CDR2 is SYGVNS in the germline V gene. The CDR3 spans 17 residues.